The rows below give T cell receptor beta chains drawn from one sample of a study of blood T cells in healthy people across ages. TCRdb re-called the 5' RACE reads through MiXCR, storing one row per CDR3 protein. Of about 1.6 million distinct CDR3 sequences listed, 30% to 35% are singletons. Sequencing was performed on blood. The receptors come from a woman aged 25 to 45 in good health. CDR3s include the opening cysteine and the closing phenylalanine or tryptophan. A D gene is named only where the DNA matches it firmly. Size tells how often a clone was seen (once, few, many) or the class of an expanded clone, and some rows leave it out.

v_gene	d_gene	j_gene	abundance	CDR3nt	CDR3aa
TRBV4-1	-	TRBJ2-7	-	TGCGCCAGCAGCCAAGATCCCGGACTCAGGGCCTCCGAGCAGTACTTC	CASSQDPGLRASEQYF
TRBV7-8	-	TRBJ2-7	few	TGTGCCAGCAGCTTAGTCCGCGACGGTTCCTACGAGCAGTACTTC	CASSLVRDGSYEQYF
TRBV6-1	TRBD1	TRBJ2-1	-	TGTGCCAGCAGTGAGTTCCCTTCTACAGGGGGCAATGAGCAGTTCTTC	CASSEFPSTGGNEQFF
TRBV7-2	TRBD1	TRBJ2-5	-	TGTGCCAGCAGCAATCGACAGGGGGCGGGGGAGCAGTACTTC	CASSNRQGAGEQYF
TRBV10-3	-	TRBJ2-7	many	TGTGCCATCAGTGAGTTTGCTTCATCCTACGAGCAGTACTTC	CAISEFASSYEQYF
TRBV6-2/TRBV6-3	-	TRBJ2-5	few	TGTGCCAGCAGGGGGGTGGGACTCAAGTACTTC	CASRGVGLKYF
TRBV5-1	TRBD1	TRBJ2-1	few	TGCGCCAGCAGCTTGCAACCCGGGACAGATTACAATGAGCAGTTCTTC	CASSLQPGTDYNEQFF
TRBV3-1	-	TRBJ2-5	few	TGTGCCAGCAGCCTGCGAGGAGGGGCGAGTGAGACCCAGTACTTC	CASSLRGGASETQYF
TRBV7-9	TRBD2	TRBJ2-5	few	TGTGCCAGCATAAATTCAAGTAGCGGGGCGCCCAGGATGGAGGAAAGGACCCAGTACTTC	CASINSSSGAPRMEERTQYF
TRBV30	TRBD1	TRBJ2-1	-	TGTGCCTGGGCGACAGGGAAGTCCTACAATGAGCAGTTCTTC	CAWATGKSYNEQFF
TRBV19	TRBD2	TRBJ2-3	few	TGTGCCAGTAGTCATAGCGGGGCCAGCGCAGATACGCAGTATTTT	CASSHSGASADTQYF
TRBV30	-	TRBJ1-4	-	TGTGCCTGGAGCCCTAAGGGGGACGGCAAAGAAAAACTGTTTTTT	CAWSPKGDGKEKLFF
TRBV21-1	-	TRBJ2-3	-	TGTGCCAGCAGCGGGGGCCGGGACGGCCACACAGATACGCAGTATTTT	CASSGGRDGHTDTQYF
TRBV28	TRBD2	TRBJ2-7	many	TGTGCCAGCAGATTGTCCGGGACTAGGGTCGAGCAGTACTTC	CASRLSGTRVEQYF
TRBV4-1	TRBD1	TRBJ2-7	-	TGCGCCGGCAGCCAAGGGGGACAGGGGTCCTTAAACTACGAGCAGTACTTC	CAGSQGGQGSLNYEQYF
TRBV20-1	TRBD2	TRBJ2-5	-	TGCAGTGCTAAACAGGGGAGCCCTGAACTAGCGGGCCAAGAGACCCAGTACTTC	CSAKQGSPELAGQETQYF
TRBV18	TRBD2	TRBJ2-7	-	TGTGCCAGCTCCCCGGGGACTAGCTTTAACTACGAGCAGTACTTC	CASSPGTSFNYEQYF
TRBV2	TRBD2	TRBJ2-3	-	TGTGCCAGCAGTGACGCTGGCGGGGGGAGAACAGATACGCAGTATTTT	CASSDAGGGRTDTQYF
TRBV2	-	TRBJ1-2	-	TGTGCCAGCGCCACTAAAGTTACTAACTGTGGCTACACCTTC	CASATKVTNCGYTF
TRBV12-3/TRBV12-4	-	TRBJ2-7	-	TGTGCCAGCAGTTTAATGGGGACGGACGAGCAGTACTTC	CASSLMGTDEQYF
TRBV20-1	-	TRBJ2-1	few	TGCAGTGCTAGAGGCCGCGGGACTCCCTTAGATGAGCAGTTCTTC	CSARGRGTPLDEQFF
TRBV29-1	-	TRBJ2-7	many	TGCAGCGTTCGTAAGACGTACGAGCAGTACTTC	CSVRKTYEQYF
TRBV10-3	-	TRBJ2-6	-	TGTGCCATCAGTGAGGAGATGCGCTCTGGGGCCAACGTCCTGACTTTC	CAISEEMRSGANVLTF
TRBV9	TRBD2	TRBJ2-3	few	TGTGCCAGCAGCGGAGCGGGAGGAAATACGCAGTATTTT	CASSGAGGNTQYF
TRBV5-1	TRBD1	TRBJ1-1	-	TGCGCCAGCAGCTTAGATGACAGGGCGAACACTGAAGCTTTCTTT	CASSLDDRANTEAFF
TRBV25-1	-	TRBJ2-7	-	TGTGCCAGCAGTGAGACTGGACTCGAGCAGTACTTC	CASSETGLEQYF
TRBV7-9	TRBD2	TRBJ2-7	-	TGTGCCAGCAGCTTAGCCGCTAGCGGACCCTACGAGCAGTACTTC	CASSLAASGPYEQYF
TRBV2	-	TRBJ2-3	-	TGTGCCAGCAGTGGGAGGGAAACTAGCACAGATACGCAGTATTTT	CASSGRETSTDTQYF
TRBV28	-	TRBJ2-3	few	TGTGCCAGCAGCCGGGACGGCCTTCGAGATACGCAGTATTTT	CASSRDGLRDTQYF
TRBV20-1	TRBD1	TRBJ2-7	-	TGCAGTGCTAAAACACCGGGACAGGGACGGGTGGAGTACTTC	CSAKTPGQGRVEYF
TRBV24-1	TRBD2	TRBJ2-1	-	TGTGCCACCAGTGATCCTAGCGGGAGTCGGTACAATGAGCAGTTCTTC	CATSDPSGSRYNEQFF
TRBV5-1	TRBD2	TRBJ2-7	-	TGCGCCAGCAGCCCACCTCTAGCGGGAGAAGAGCAGTACTTC	CASSPPLAGEEQYF
TRBV7-2	-	TRBJ1-5	few	TGTGCCAGCAGCTTAGCCTACAGGGTCAATCAGCCCCAGCATTTT	CASSLAYRVNQPQHF